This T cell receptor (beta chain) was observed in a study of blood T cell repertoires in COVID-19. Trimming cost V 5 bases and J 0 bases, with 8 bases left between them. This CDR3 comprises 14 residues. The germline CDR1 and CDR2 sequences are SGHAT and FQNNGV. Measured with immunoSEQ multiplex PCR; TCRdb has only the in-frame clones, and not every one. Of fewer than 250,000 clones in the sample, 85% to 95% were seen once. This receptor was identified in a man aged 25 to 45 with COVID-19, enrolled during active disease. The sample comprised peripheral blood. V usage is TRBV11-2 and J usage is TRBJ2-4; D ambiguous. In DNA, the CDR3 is TGTGCCAGCAGCCCACAGAGAGCCAAAAACATTCAGTACTTC. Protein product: CASSPQRAKNIQYF.